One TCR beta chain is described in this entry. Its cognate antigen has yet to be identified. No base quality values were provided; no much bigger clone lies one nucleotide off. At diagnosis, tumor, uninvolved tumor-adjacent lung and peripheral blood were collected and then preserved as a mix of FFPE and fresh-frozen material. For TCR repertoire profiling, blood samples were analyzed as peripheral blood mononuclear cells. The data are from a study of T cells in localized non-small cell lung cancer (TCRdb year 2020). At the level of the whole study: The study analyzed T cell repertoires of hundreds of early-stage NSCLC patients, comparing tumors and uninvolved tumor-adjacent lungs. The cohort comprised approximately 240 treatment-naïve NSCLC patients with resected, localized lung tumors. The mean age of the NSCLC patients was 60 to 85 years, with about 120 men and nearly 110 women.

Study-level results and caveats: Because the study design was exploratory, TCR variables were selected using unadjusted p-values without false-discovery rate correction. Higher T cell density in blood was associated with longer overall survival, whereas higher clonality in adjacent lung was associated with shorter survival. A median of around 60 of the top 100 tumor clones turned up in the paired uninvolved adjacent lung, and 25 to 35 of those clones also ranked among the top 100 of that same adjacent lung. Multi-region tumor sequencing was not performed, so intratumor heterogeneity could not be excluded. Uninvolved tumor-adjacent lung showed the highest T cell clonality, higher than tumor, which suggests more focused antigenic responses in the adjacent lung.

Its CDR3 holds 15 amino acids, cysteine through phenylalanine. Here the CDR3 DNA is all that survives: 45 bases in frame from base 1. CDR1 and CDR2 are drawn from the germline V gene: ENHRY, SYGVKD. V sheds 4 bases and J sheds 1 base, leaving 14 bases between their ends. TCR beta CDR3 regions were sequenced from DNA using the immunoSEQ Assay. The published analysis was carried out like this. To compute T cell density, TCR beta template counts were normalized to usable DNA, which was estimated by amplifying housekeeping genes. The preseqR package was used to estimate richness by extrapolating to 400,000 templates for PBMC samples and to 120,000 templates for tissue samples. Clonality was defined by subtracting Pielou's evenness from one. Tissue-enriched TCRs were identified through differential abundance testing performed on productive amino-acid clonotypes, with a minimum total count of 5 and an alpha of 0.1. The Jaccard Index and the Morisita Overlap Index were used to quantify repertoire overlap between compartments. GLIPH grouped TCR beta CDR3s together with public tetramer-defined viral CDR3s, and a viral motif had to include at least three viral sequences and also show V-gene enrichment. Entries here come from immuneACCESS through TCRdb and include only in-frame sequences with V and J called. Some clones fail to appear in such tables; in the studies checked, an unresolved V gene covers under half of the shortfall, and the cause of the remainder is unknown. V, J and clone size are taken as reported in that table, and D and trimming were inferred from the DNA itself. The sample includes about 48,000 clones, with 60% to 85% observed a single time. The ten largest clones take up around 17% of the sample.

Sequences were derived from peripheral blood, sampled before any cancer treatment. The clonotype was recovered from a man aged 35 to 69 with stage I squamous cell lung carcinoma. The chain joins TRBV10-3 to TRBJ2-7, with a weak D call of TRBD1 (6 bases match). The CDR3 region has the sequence CAISGLRGQSYEQYF. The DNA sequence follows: TGTGCCATCAGTGGATTGCGAGGACAGTCCTACGAGCAGTACTTC.